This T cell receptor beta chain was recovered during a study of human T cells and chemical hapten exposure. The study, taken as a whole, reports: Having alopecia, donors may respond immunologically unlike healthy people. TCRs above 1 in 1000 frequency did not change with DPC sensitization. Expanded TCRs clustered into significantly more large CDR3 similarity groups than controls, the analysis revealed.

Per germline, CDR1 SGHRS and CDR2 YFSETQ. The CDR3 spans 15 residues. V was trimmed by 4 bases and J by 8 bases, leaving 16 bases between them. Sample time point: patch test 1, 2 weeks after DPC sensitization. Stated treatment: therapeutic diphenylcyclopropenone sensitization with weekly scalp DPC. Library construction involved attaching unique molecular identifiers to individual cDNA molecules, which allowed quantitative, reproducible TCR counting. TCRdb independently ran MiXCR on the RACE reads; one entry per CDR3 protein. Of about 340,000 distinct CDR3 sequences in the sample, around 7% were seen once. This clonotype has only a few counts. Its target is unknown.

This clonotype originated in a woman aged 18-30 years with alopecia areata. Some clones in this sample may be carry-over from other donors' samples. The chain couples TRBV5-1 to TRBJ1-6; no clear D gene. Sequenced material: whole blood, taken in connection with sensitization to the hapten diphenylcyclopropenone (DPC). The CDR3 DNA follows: TGCGCCAGCAGCCTGGCCGTTGACGAAGATTCACCCCTCCACTTT. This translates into CASSLAVDEDSPLHF.